The 31 T cell receptor beta chains given below trace back to one sample, sequenced in a study of early T cells in non-severe SARS-CoV-2 infection. TCRdb passed the 5' RACE reads through MiXCR, listing each CDR3 protein once. The profile shows some 88,000 distinct CDR3 sequences, around a sixth of them singletons. The specimen comprised whole blood, sampled at baseline. The receptors here all came from an adult who was a healthcare worker with PCR-confirmed SARS-CoV-2 infection or an uninfected control (not recorded which).

There are many counts of this clonotype. J is TRBJ2-7 and V is TRBV5-6; D ambiguous. CDR1 SGHDT and CDR2 YYEEEE come from the germline V gene. CDR3 length equals 12 residues. V lost 3 bases to trimming and J lost 2 bases, with 6 bases between them. The chain's CDR3 is CASSYGPYEQYF. The CDR3 nucleotides read TGTGCCAGCAGCTACGGGCCCTACGAGCAGTACTTC.

This clonotype was picked up many times. J is TRBJ1-2 and V is TRBV11-2; D gene ambiguous. Trimming left V 3 bases short and J 4 bases short, with 6 bases between. Germline values: CDR1 SGHAT, CDR2 FQNNGV. The CDR3 loop spans 12 amino acids. The CDR3 DNA follows: TGTGCCAGCAGCTTTTCATTCTATGGCTACACCTTC. Its translation is CASSFSFYGYTF.

This clonotype was counted many times. The J gene is TRBJ1-2, the V gene TRBV28; no definite D call. This CDR3 has 14 residues. V lost 5 bases, J lost 2 bases, and 12 bases lay in between. Germline assignment: CDR1 MDHEN and CDR2 SYDVKM. CDR3 region: CASSQATENYGYTF. The CDR3 DNA sequence: TGTGCCAGCAGTCAAGCTACAGAGAACTATGGCTACACCTTC.

The rearrangement links TRBV27 to TRBJ2-3; D is ambiguous. The germline V gene has CDR1 MNHEY and CDR2 SMNVEV (reference sequence). The V end was cut by 10 bases, the J end by 9 bases, with 14 bases between. The CDR3 is made up of 11 amino acids. Here the CDR3 DNA reads TGTGCCATCTCAAGAGGTGTAACGCAGTATTTT. As protein: CAISRGVTQYF.

The chain is built from TRBV6-1 and TRBJ2-1; the D gene could be TRBD1 or TRBD2 (6 bases each). The CDR3 loop spans 17 amino acids. The germline gives CDR1 MNHNS, CDR2 SASEGT. With 6 bases removed from V and 2 bases from J, the gap between germline ends came to 20 bases. CDR3: CASSPMEGVGAYNEQFF. The CDR3 nucleotides read TGTGCCAGCAGCCCGATGGAGGGGGTAGGGGCCTACAATGAGCAGTTCTTC.

The V and J genes are TRBV5-1 and TRBJ2-3, with 11 bases that match TRBD2. The CDR3 length is 15 residues. V was clipped by 6 bases and J by 4 bases; unmatched bases: 7. Germline CDR1 is SGHRS and CDR2 is YFSETQ. The CDR3 loop is CASKVGLAVSDTQYF. Written as DNA, the CDR3 is TGCGCCAGCAAAGTGGGACTAGCGGTTTCAGATACGCAGTATTTT.

This clonotype has more than one count but fewer than ten. The chain links TRBV5-5 to TRBJ2-3; the D gene is possibly TRBD2 (5 bases). Trimming took 3 bases from V and 1 from J, leaving 21 bases between them. The CDR3 extends over 18 amino acids. CDR1 SGHKS and CDR2 YYEKEE come from the germline V gene (reference sequence). CDR3 in amino acids: CASSSPGMSPWGTDTQYF. CDR3 in DNA: TGTGCCAGCAGCTCACCCGGGATGAGCCCGTGGGGCACAGATACGCAGTATTTT.

Regarding this clonotype: This could be a read error, since a much larger clone is one nucleotide away. The chain employs TRBV6-2 or TRBV6-3 and TRBJ2-5; TRBD2 aligns across 7 bases. The CDR3 spans 15 residues. The germline gives CDR1 MNHEY, CDR2 SVGEGT. This CDR3 is CARSYGSGGEETQYF. The CDR3 nucleotides read TGTGCCAGAAGTTACGGGTCGGGAGGTGAAGAGACCCAGTACTTC.

In its sample, this clonotype was seen a few times. The V gene is TRBV6-5, the J gene TRBJ2-7; weak D call: TRBD1 (5 bases). In germline, CDR1 is MNHEY, CDR2 SVGAGI. The CDR3 contains 15 residues. V was cut by 2 bases and J by 0 bases, with 11 bases left in between. In nucleotides, the CDR3 is TGTGCCAGCAGTTACGCGGCAGGGCACTCCTACGAGCAGTACTTC. It yields the protein CASSYAAGHSYEQYF.

CDR3 sequence reads: CASSDGQEGIEGYTF. CDR3 nucleotides: TGTGCCAGCAGTGACGGGCAGGAGGGCATAGAAGGCTACACCTTC. The V call is TRBV6-1, the J call TRBJ1-2; D not certain. The CDR3 contains 15 residues. CDR1 and CDR2 (germline): MNHNS, SASEGT. The V gene lost 3 bases and the J gene lost 8 bases, with 19 bases spanning the gap.

This chain's CDR3 is CASSLGAGAPGEQFF. The CDR3 nucleotides read TGTGCCAGCAGCTTAGGAGCGGGAGCCCCCGGTGAGCAGTTCTTC. The rearrangement links TRBV7-9 to TRBJ2-1, with 8 bases identical to TRBD2. Germline lookup yields CDR1 SEHNR and CDR2 FQNEAQ (reference sequence). V gave up 1 base and J gave up 9 bases; unmatched junction bases: 8. The CDR3 has 15 residues.

This clonotype was recorded at least ten times. V usage is TRBV24-1 and J usage is TRBJ2-1; 8 bases fit TRBD2. Looked up from germline, CDR1 is KGHDR and CDR2 is SFDVKD. The junction had 5 bases not matched to a gene; V was cut back by 10 bases and J by 7 bases. The CDR3 consists of 12 residues. CDR3 sequence (DNA): TGTGCCACGACAAGCGGGAGAAATGAGCAGTTCTTC. Protein product: CATTSGRNEQFF.

This chain links TRBV6-5 with TRBJ1-1; TRBD1 might be the D (5 bases). From germline, CDR1 is MNHEY and CDR2 SVGAGI. V shed 4 bases and J shed 0 bases, with 9 bases lying between them. This CDR3 comprises 14 residues. The CDR3 DNA reads TGTGCCAGCAGTTGGGGCAGGGTGAACACTGAAGCTTTCTTT. Its translation: CASSWGRVNTEAFF.

The rearrangement uses TRBV20-1 and TRBJ2-1; D may match TRBD1 or TRBD2 (5 bases each). V lost 0 bases to trimming and J lost 0 bases, with 18 bases between them. The CDR3 is made up of 18 amino acids. The germline gives CDR1 DFQATT, CDR2 SNEGSKA (reference sequence). This CDR3 reads CSARERGEPIPSYNEQFF. The CDR3 coding sequence is TGCAGTGCTAGAGAGAGAGGGGAACCTATCCCCTCCTACAATGAGCAGTTCTTC.

This chain connects TRBV20-1 to TRBJ2-3; 7 bases map to TRBD2. V was pared by 6 bases and J by 5 bases, with 8 bases of the junction left unmatched. CDR3 length: 13 residues. Per the germline V gene, CDR1 is DFQATT and CDR2 is SNEGSKA (reference sequence). The CDR3 spells CSAGTTGRDTQYF. The CDR3, as DNA: TGCAGTGCCGGGACTACTGGAAGAGATACGCAGTATTTT.

In its sample, this clonotype was seen a few times. The CDR3, as DNA: TGTGCCAGTAGCCCTGGATCTAGCACCTACGAGCAGTACTTC. This gives the protein CASSPGSSTYEQYF. J is TRBJ2-7 and V is TRBV19, with D possibly matching TRBD2 (5 bases). Germline V gene sequence: CDR1 LNHDA, CDR2 SQIVND (reference sequence). This CDR3 comprises 14 residues. Between the trimmed V and J ends, which lost 6 bases and 2 bases, there was a span of 14 bases.

This chain joins TRBV28 and TRBJ2-7, with 8 bases fitting TRBD2. After removal of 3 bases from V and 4 bases from J, the junction contained 8 bases not matched to a gene. Per germline, CDR1 MDHEN and CDR2 SYDVKM. The CDR3 has 15 residues. The CDR3 here is CASSLLLAGLYEQYF. DNA for the CDR3: TGTGCCAGCAGTTTGCTCCTAGCGGGTCTATACGAGCAGTACTTC.

A few counts support this clonotype. CDR3 coding DNA: TGTGCCAGCAGCGAAACTGGGCTAGCGGACACAGATACGCAGTATTTT. It is translated as CASSETGLADTDTQYF. V is TRBV3-1 and J is TRBJ2-3; 7 bases are a match to TRBD2. The J segment lost 2 bases and the V segment lost 5 bases, leaving 10 bases of the junction unmatched. Germline values: CDR1 LGHDT, CDR2 YNNKEL (reference sequence). The CDR3 sequence is 16 residues long.

A remark on this clonotype: Because the CDR3 is missing its conserved closing phenylalanine or tryptophan, this is likely a read error. The CDR3 protein is CASGGVDTDTQYS. The CDR3 nucleotides are TGTGCCAGTGGCGGGGTAGACACAGATACGCAGTATTCT. The genes are TRBV12-3 or TRBV12-4 and TRBJ2-3, with TRBD2 as a possible D gene (6 bases). There are 13 residues in the CDR3. V lost 9 bases to trimming and J lost 2 bases, with 12 bases between them.

This clonotype was counted only a few times. The gene calls are TRBV7-2 and TRBJ2-1; D unresolved. V was pared by 5 bases and J by 6 bases, with 17 bases between. Germline loops: CDR1 SGHTA, CDR2 FQGNSA. This CDR3 comprises 15 residues. The CDR3 nucleotides read TGTGCCAGCAGCGCCCCCCCCCAGCGTAGCAATGAGCAGTTCTTC. It specifies CASSAPPQRSNEQFF.

CDR3 sequence (DNA): TGTGCCAGCAGTGAACCGCGCGCGGAGGAGACCCAGTACTTC. Its protein product is CASSEPRAEETQYF. The chain joins TRBV6-1 to TRBJ2-5; D is unresolved. The V gene's germline CDR1 is MNHNS and CDR2 SASEGT. With 2 bases removed from V and 5 bases from J, the gap between germline ends came to 12 bases. CDR3 length: 14 amino acids.

This clonotype was counted only a few times. The V gene is TRBV24-1, the J gene TRBJ2-1; D call uncertain. From germline, CDR1 is KGHDR and CDR2 SFDVKD. The CDR3 sequence is 14 residues long. V lost 3 bases and J lost 3, with 8 bases in between. CDR3 nucleotides: TGTGCCACCAGTGATCACACAGTCTACAATGAGCAGTTCTTC. Its protein is CATSDHTVYNEQFF.

This clonotype was seen at least ten times. The rearrangement joins TRBV9 to TRBJ2-1; D tentatively fits TRBD1 or TRBD2 (5 bases each). Trimming removed 7 bases from V and 4 bases from J, with 12 bases in between. The CDR3 sequence is 13 residues long. Germline CDR1 is SGDLS and CDR2 is YYNGEE. The CDR3 sequence is CASGAPGYNEQFF. CDR3 bases: TGTGCCAGCGGGGCTCCGGGGTACAATGAGCAGTTCTTC.

A few counts support this clonotype. The rearrangement uses TRBV20-1 and TRBJ2-7, with 11 bases aligning to TRBD2. CDR3 length: 15 amino acids. V shed 3 bases, J shed 0 bases, and the junction held 4 bases outside the gene matches. Per germline, CDR1 DFQATT and CDR2 SNEGSKA (reference sequence). CDR3 region: CSARSGTSGSYEQYF. CDR3 nucleotide sequence: TGCAGTGCTAGGAGCGGGACTAGCGGCTCCTACGAGCAGTACTTC.

The V and J genes are TRBV20-1 and TRBJ2-1, with D tentatively TRBD2 (5 bases). The CDR3 is made up of 13 amino acids. Germline loops: CDR1 DFQATT, CDR2 SNEGSKA (reference sequence). V lost 3 bases to trimming and J lost 7 bases, with 13 bases between them. The CDR3 nucleotides are TGCAGTGCTAGCGGCCTAGCATGGAATGAGCAGTTCTTC. Translation gives CSASGLAWNEQFF.

V gene TRBV4-3 combines with J gene TRBJ2-1, with 9 bases aligning to TRBD2. The germline gives CDR1 LGHNA, CDR2 YSLEER. The CDR3 spans 15 residues. The J segment lost 10 bases and the V segment lost 5 bases, leaving 12 bases of the junction unmatched. DNA of the CDR3: TGCGCCAGCAGCTCTTCACGCGGGAGGGCCGTGGAGCAGTTCTTC. Protein sequence: CASSSSRGRAVEQFF.

The chain couples TRBV6-5 to TRBJ1-2; perhaps TRBD1 as D (6 bases). Germline V gene lookup returns CDR1 MNHEY and CDR2 SVGAGI. Trimming left V 6 bases short and J 4 bases short, with 12 bases between. This CDR3 is built from 13 residues. CDR3 in DNA: TGTGCCAGCAGCCCTGACAGGCTCTATGGCTACACCTTC. It is translated as CASSPDRLYGYTF.

The chain has TRBV5-5 and TRBJ2-5; D is possibly TRBD1 or TRBD2 (5 bases each). Germline V gene sequence: CDR1 SGHKS, CDR2 YYEKEE (reference sequence). The germline V and J ends were trimmed by 0 bases and 7 bases, with 22 bases remaining between them. This CDR3 is built from 17 residues. The CDR3 region is CASSLGVLGVGAGTQYF. The CDR3 DNA reads as TGTGCCAGCAGCTTGGGTGTATTGGGGGTAGGAGCAGGGACCCAGTACTTC. Combining the CDR3 with reference TRBV5-5 and TRBJ2-5 gives the whole variable domain DAGVTQSPTHLIKTRGQQVTLRCSPISGHKSVSWYQQVLGQGPQFIFQYYEKEERGRGNFPDRFSARQFPNYSSELNVNALLLGDSALYLCASSLGVLGVGAGTQYFGPGTRLLVL.

This clonotype has a count of ten or more. This sequence joins TRBV6-6 and TRBJ1-2; no clear D gene. Between the trimmed V and J ends, which lost 6 bases and 8 bases, there was a span of 13 bases. Germline-derived CDR1 and CDR2 are MNHNY and SVGAGI (reference sequence). The CDR3 runs 12 residues. The CDR3 DNA follows: TGTGCCAGCAGCCTACAGCGGGAAGGCTACACCTTC. It translates to CASSLQREGYTF.

The chain employs TRBV4-3 and TRBJ2-2; D ambiguous. Germline assignment: CDR1 LGHNA and CDR2 YSLEER. V lost 2 bases to trimming and J lost 4 bases, with 11 bases between them. The CDR3 extends over 15 amino acids. DNA of the CDR3: TGCGCCAGCAGCCAATTCTCCAGAACCACCGGGGAGCTGTTTTTT. Its protein is CASSQFSRTTGELFF.

This clonotype was seen more than once but under ten times. V usage is TRBV5-6 and J usage is TRBJ2-7, with a weak D call TRBD2 (6 bases). The germline gives CDR1 SGHDT, CDR2 YYEEEE. The CDR3 length is 14 residues. V lost 4 bases and J 6 bases, leaving 17 bases between the germline ends. The CDR3 region has the DNA TGTGCCAGCAGCCCCGGGACTGGCCTTGGCGAGCAGTACTTC. It translates to CASSPGTGLGEQYF.